The 21 T cell receptor beta chains in this list originate from one sample, sequenced in a study of response to subunit inactivated influenza vaccine. TCRdb re-derived calls from the RT-PCR reads in MiXCR, one entry per CDR3 protein. Found here are about 190,000 distinct CDR3 sequences, 14% of them singletons; the top ten hold 26%. The input for sequencing was CD8+ T cells sorted from PBMCs, taken more than 4 days after vaccination. The receptors were sampled from a man in his fifties who received an inactivated influenza vaccine.

The chain links TRBV18 to TRBJ2-7, with no clear D. Per germline, CDR1 KGHSH and CDR2 LQKENI. V lost 3 bases and J 2 bases, leaving 17 bases between the germline ends. The CDR3 sequence is 16 residues long. The CDR3 sequence: CASSPLENRPTYEQYF. The CDR3 DNA sequence: TGTGCCAGCTCACCCTTGGAGAATAGACCGACCTACGAGCAGTACTTC.

This chain connects TRBV6-5 to TRBJ2-3; D is undetermined. Trimming took 0 bases from V and 1 from J, leaving 8 bases between them. This CDR3 is built from 15 residues. CDR1 and CDR2 (germline): MNHEY, SVGAGI. CDR3 nucleotides: TGTGCCAGCAGTTACTCTCCGGCCCGCACAGATACGCAGTATTTT. Its protein is CASSYSPARTDTQYF.

This clonotype was observed a handful of times. The rearrangement uses TRBV5-1 and TRBJ2-6, with D tentatively TRBD1 (5 bases). V was pared by 2 bases and J by 0 bases, with 15 bases between. CDR1 and CDR2 (germline): SGHRS, YFSETQ. This CDR3 region has 18 residues. The CDR3 DNA reads as TGCGCCAGCAGCTTTTTTTCAGGGCCGTTCTCTGGGGCCAACGTCCTGACTTTC. This sequence encodes CASSFFSGPFSGANVLTF.

A remark on this clonotype: This could be a read error, since a much larger clone is one nucleotide away. Given the absence of the conserved phenylalanine or tryptophan at the CDR3 end, a read error is likely. The rearrangement joins TRBV5-6 to TRBJ2-1; no definite D call. CDR1 SGHDT and CDR2 YYEEEE come from the germline V gene. The CDR3 sequence is 11 residues long. The V end was cut by 0 bases, the J end by 8 bases, with 3 bases between. CDR3 sequence reads: CASSLADEQFL. CDR3 coding DNA: TGTGCCAGCAGCTTGGCGGATGAGCAGTTCTTA.

In its sample, this clonotype was seen a few times. V usage is TRBV4-1 and J usage is TRBJ1-1; 10 bases are a match to TRBD1. CDR1 and CDR2 (germline): MGHRA, YSYEKL. The CDR3 length is 18 residues. Trimming at V came to 3 bases and at J to 2 bases, leaving 12 bases not matched to a gene. In DNA, the CDR3 is TGCGCCAGCAGCCAGTTATTGAGGGACAGGGGCGAAAACACTGAAGCTTTCTTT. Its translation: CASSQLLRDRGENTEAFF.

The chain employs TRBV11-2 and TRBJ2-3; 8 nucleotides line up with TRBD2. V was clipped by 5 bases and J by 5 bases; unmatched bases: 9. Germline V gene data show CDR1 as SGHAT and CDR2 as FQNNGV. The CDR3 has 15 amino acids. This CDR3 reads CASSAYGGGGDTQYF. CDR3 DNA: TGTGCCAGCAGCGCCTACGGGGGGGGAGGAGATACGCAGTATTTT. The variable domain in full, with the rest retrieved from reference TRBV11-2 and TRBJ2-3, is EAGVAQSPRYKIIEKRQSVAFWCNPISGHATLYWYQQILGQGPKLLIQFQNNGVVDDSQLPKDRFSAERLKGVDSTLKIQPAKLEDSAVYLCASSAYGGGGDTQYFGPGTRLTVL.

This clonotype was counted at least ten times. This sequence joins TRBV28 and TRBJ2-3; TRBD1 matches 9 bases. This CDR3 region has 16 residues. The germline V gene has CDR1 MDHEN and CDR2 SYDVKM. V shed 4 bases, J shed 6 bases, and the junction held 11 bases outside the gene matches. CDR3 amino acids: CASSSTGTGRSDTQYF. CDR3 DNA: TGTGCCAGCAGTTCAACCGGGACAGGGCGTTCCGATACGCAGTATTTT.

The CDR3 sequence: CASSFKAIDEQFF. The CDR3 DNA follows: TGTGCCAGCAGTTTCAAAGCGATTGATGAGCAGTTCTTC. The chain joins TRBV28 to TRBJ2-1; D is ambiguous. This CDR3 comprises 13 residues. Trimming removed 3 bases at V and 8 bases at J, with 11 bases between. Germline CDR1 is MDHEN and CDR2 is SYDVKM.

This clonotype was counted a few times. The V gene is TRBV6-2 or TRBV6-3, the J gene TRBJ2-7, with 14 bases lining up with TRBD2. CDR1 and CDR2 from the germline V gene are MNHEY and SVGEGT. The CDR3 sequence is 16 residues long. V trimming: 5 bases; J trimming: 6 bases; junction bases outside the gene matches: 9. CDR3 DNA: TGTGCCAGCAGTAACACCGGGACTAGCGGGAGAAGCGAGCAGTACTTC. Its translation is CASSNTGTSGRSEQYF.

This clonotype turned up a few times. The J gene is TRBJ2-1, the V gene TRBV4-3, with 12 nucleotides matching TRBD2. V gave up 0 bases and J gave up 9 bases; unmatched junction bases: 9. The CDR3 consists of 17 residues. Germline V gene sequence: CDR1 LGHNA, CDR2 YSLEER. CDR3 amino acids: CASSQDWPSGRAGEQFF. DNA for the CDR3: TGCGCCAGCAGCCAAGATTGGCCTAGCGGGAGGGCCGGTGAGCAGTTCTTC.

This clonotype appeared a single time. This may come from a read error, since a much larger clone is one base off. This CDR3 is CSVAGEENNEHFF. The CDR3 DNA reads as TGCAGCGTCGCGGGGGAGGAGAACAATGAGCATTTCTTC. V and J are TRBV29-1 and TRBJ2-1; TRBD2 matches at 7 bases. This CDR3 region has 13 residues. CDR1 is SQVTM and CDR2 is ANQGSEA in the germline V gene.

Many counts were recorded for this clonotype. The V and J genes are TRBV12-3 or TRBV12-4 and TRBJ2-2, with D unclear. The CDR3 is made up of 15 amino acids. V gave up 3 bases and J gave up 1 base, with 9 bases separating them. The DNA of the CDR3 is TGTGCCAGCAGTTTTGCGCTGAAGAACACCGGGGAGCTGTTTTTT. Amino acids: CASSFALKNTGELFF.

A single count supports this clonotype. The chain carries TRBV13 and TRBJ2-5; the match to TRBD2 covers 12 bases. The junction had 14 bases not matched to a gene; V was cut back by 5 bases and J by 4 bases. Per germline, CDR1 PRHDT and CDR2 FYEKMQ (reference sequence). This CDR3 is 18 amino acids long. The CDR3 DNA reads TGTGCCAGCAGCCAGACGGGACTAGCGGGCCCTGGTCCAGAGACCCAGTACTTC. Protein sequence: CASSQTGLAGPGPETQYF.

With regard to this clonotype: A read error may be the cause here, since a much bigger clone is one base away. The genes are TRBV4-3 and TRBJ2-2; tentatively, D is TRBD1 (6 bases). CDR3 length equals 14 residues. Looked up from germline, CDR1 is LGHNA and CDR2 is YSLEER. This chain's CDR3 is CASSQAVGAGELLF. CDR3 DNA: TGCGCCAGCAGCCAAGCGGTGGGGGCCGGGGAGCTGCTTTTT.

This chain joins TRBV29-1 and TRBJ2-7, with TRBD1 matching 8 bases. The germline CDR1 and CDR2 sequences are SQVTM and ANQGSEA. The CDR3 contains 13 residues. Trimming cost V 7 bases and J 3 bases; bases outside gene matches: 8. The CDR3: CSAATGDSYEQYF. DNA of the CDR3: TGCAGCGCCGCGACAGGGGACAGCTACGAGCAGTACTTC.

There are many counts of this clonotype. V is TRBV4-2 and J is TRBJ2-3; TRBD1 or TRBD2 may be the D gene (8 bases each). This CDR3 is built from 20 residues. Germline CDR1 is LGHNA and CDR2 is YNFKEQ. With 1 base removed from V and 2 bases from J, the gap between germline ends came to 25 bases. CDR3 loop: CASSQGPGQVSGVYTDTQYF. The CDR3 DNA reads as TGTGCCAGCAGCCAAGGGCCGGGACAGGTTAGCGGGGTCTACACAGATACGCAGTATTTT.

The chain couples TRBV9 to TRBJ2-1; D remains ambiguous. CDR1 is SGDLS, CDR2 YYNGEE, per germline. This CDR3 comprises 17 residues. The ends were cut back, 4 bases at V and 0 bases at J, with 17 bases in the middle. CDR3 residues: CASSPHAWVSSYNEQFF. Written as DNA, the CDR3 is TGTGCCAGCAGCCCCCACGCGTGGGTGTCCTCCTACAATGAGCAGTTCTTC.

This chain uses TRBV7-6 with TRBJ2-3, with TRBD2 matching 9 bases. This CDR3 is 15 amino acids long. In germline, CDR1 is SGHVS, CDR2 FNYEAQ. The junction had 7 bases not matched to a gene; V was cut back by 5 bases and J by 4 bases. For the CDR3, the DNA is TGTGCCAGCAGCCAAATAGCGGGAGAGGCAGATACGCAGTATTTT. Amino acids: CASSQIAGEADTQYF.

There are many counts of this clonotype. The genes are TRBV11-2 and TRBJ2-1; 7 bases match TRBD2. Looked up from germline, CDR1 is SGHAT and CDR2 is FQNNGV. Trimming took 1 base from V and 12 from J; bases not matched to a gene: 6. There are 13 residues in the CDR3. The CDR3 sequence: CASSLGSWGGQFF. The DNA of the CDR3 is TGTGCCAGCAGCTTAGGTTCCTGGGGGGGGCAGTTCTTC.

This clonotype was seen many times. The rearrangement links TRBV5-5 to TRBJ1-1; unclear D gene. This CDR3 has 13 residues. CDR1 is SGHKS, CDR2 YYEKEE, per germline (reference sequence). Trimming shortened V by 0 bases and J by 6 bases, and 9 bases separated the two germline ends. CDR3 protein: CASSLVPYAEAFF. The CDR3 DNA reads TGTGCCAGCAGCTTGGTTCCTTACGCTGAAGCTTTCTTT. The whole variable domain, filled in from reference TRBV5-5 and TRBJ1-1, reads DAGVTQSPTHLIKTRGQQVTLRCSPISGHKSVSWYQQVLGQGPQFIFQYYEKEERGRGNFPDRFSARQFPNYSSELNVNALLLGDSALYLCASSLVPYAEAFFGQGTRLTVV.

This clonotype turned up a few times. The V gene is TRBV9, the J gene TRBJ2-2; D is unclear. From germline, CDR1 is SGDLS and CDR2 YYNGEE. The CDR3 consists of 13 residues. V was pared by 0 bases and J by 6 bases, with 6 bases between. As DNA, the CDR3 is TGTGCCAGCAGCGTAGATACCCCCGGGGAGCTGTTTTTT. This translates into CASSVDTPGELFF.